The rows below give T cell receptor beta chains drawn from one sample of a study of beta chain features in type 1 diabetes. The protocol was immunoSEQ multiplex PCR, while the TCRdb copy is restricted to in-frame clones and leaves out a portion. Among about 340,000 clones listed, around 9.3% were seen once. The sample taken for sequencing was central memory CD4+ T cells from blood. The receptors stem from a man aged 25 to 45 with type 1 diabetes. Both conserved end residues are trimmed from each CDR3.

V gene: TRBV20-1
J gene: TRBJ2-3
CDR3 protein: SAFRDTQY

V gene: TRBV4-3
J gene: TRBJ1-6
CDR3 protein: ASSQDRGNSPLH

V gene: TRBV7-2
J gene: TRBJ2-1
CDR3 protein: ASSLVHLGEQF

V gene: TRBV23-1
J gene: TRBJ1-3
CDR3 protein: ASSHTRQTSGNTIY

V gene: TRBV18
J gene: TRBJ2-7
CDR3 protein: ASSRLAGGLAQEQY

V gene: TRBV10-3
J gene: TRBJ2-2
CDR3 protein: AIKDLNTGELF

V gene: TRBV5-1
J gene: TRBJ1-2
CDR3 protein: ASSLNTGLNYGYT

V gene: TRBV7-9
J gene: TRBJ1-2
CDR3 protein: ASSVTGGKSGYT

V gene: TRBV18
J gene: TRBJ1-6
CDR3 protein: ASSPFREKNSPLH

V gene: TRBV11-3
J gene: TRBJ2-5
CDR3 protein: ASSSTGETQY

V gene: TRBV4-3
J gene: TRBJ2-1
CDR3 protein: ASSRNRVGGNEQF

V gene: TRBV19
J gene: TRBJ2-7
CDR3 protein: ASSTPGLETGEERNEQY

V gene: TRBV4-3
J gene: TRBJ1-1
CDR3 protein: ASSQGGGMNTEAF

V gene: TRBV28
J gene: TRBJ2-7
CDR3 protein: ASNVQERSYEQY

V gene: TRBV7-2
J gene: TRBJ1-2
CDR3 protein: ASSPLRLDGYT

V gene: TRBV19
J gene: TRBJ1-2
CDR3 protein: ASSILGYGYT

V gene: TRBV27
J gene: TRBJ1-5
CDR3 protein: ASSKQGAHQPQH

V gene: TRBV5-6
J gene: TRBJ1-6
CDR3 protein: ASSQRRQNSPLH

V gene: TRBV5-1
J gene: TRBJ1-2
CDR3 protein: ASSLMGGYGYT

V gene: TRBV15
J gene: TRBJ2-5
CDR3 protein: ATKRGSQETQY

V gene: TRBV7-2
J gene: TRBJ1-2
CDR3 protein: ASSLGHYGYT

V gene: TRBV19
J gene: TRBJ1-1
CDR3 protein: ASSSGRGAEAF

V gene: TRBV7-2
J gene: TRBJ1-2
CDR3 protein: ASSFGSGTEAGGYT

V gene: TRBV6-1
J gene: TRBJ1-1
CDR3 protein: ASIWGSDTEAF

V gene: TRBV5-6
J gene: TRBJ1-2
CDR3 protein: ASSLGGVDGYT

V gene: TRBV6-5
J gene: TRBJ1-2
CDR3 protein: AISQPNYGYT

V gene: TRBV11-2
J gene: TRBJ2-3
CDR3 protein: ASSLREAGGITDTQY

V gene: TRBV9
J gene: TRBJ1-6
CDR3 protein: ASSPRSRDSPLH

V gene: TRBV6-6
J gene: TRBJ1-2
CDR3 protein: ASRDDRRGQFYGYT

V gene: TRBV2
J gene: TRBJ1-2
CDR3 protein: ASRSGTGVGYT

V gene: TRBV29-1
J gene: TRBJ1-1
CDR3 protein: SVIQKNTEAF

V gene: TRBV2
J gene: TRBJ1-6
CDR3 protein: ASHRDSNSPLH

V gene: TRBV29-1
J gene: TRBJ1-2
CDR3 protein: SVENRDNYGYT

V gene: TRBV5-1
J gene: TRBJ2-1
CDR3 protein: ASSPAPLGGGAGEQF

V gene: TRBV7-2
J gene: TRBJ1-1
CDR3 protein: ASSLVAGEAF

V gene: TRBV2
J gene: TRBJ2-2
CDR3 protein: ASSPNMDTGELF

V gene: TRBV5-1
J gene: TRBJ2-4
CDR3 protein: ASSPNVGGKNIQY

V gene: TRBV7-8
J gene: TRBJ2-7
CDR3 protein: ASSRGGGQSSYEQY

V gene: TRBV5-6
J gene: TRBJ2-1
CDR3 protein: ASSFQGNEQF

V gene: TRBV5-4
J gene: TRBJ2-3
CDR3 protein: ASRSQGLDTQY

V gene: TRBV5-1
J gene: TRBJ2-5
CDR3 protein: ASSLDTGKETQY

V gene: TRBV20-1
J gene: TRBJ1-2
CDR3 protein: STWDREDYT

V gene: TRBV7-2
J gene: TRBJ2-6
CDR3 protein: ASSPTLISGANVLT

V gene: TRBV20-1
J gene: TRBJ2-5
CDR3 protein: SAGLAETQY

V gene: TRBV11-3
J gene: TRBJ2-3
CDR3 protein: ASSLSLAGTDTQY

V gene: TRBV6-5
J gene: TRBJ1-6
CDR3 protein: ASGGGSNSPLH

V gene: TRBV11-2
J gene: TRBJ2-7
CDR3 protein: ASSLGADTSYEQY

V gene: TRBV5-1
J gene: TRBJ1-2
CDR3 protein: ASSLVGQGLGGYT

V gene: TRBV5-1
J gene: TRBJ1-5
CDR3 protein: ASSLGPGSYQPQH

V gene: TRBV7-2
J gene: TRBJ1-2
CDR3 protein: ASSPQDRGAGGYT

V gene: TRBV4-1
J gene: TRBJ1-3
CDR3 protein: ASSQDVTALSGNTIY

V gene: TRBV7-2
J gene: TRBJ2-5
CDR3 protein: ASSDDGTSQETQY

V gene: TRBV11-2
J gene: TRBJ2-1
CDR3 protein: ASSDSTGSEQF

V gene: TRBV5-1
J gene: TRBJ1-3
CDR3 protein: ASSFGDSGNTIY

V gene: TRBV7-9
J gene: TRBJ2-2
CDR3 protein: ASSLRDSNTGELF

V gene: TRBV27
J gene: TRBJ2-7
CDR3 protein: ASGTGVSPYEQY

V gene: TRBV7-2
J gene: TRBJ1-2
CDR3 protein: ASSLGNRLGYGYT

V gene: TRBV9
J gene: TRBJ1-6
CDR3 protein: ASSSVGSRDNSPLH

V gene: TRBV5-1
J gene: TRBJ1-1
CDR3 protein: ASSWRSQGTPF

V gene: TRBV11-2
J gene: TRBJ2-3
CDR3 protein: ASNLLAGGHEDTQY